The 20 T cell receptor beta chains presented below share a single source sample, sequenced in a study of OX40 agonist ivuxolimab in advanced cancers. TCRdb's copy holds only in-frame clones and misses some; the assay was immunoSEQ multiplex PCR. This table has 55,000 to 70,000 clones, around four fifths appearing once. The sample was CD4+ or CD8+ T cells sorted from blood, taken in a trial of the OX40 agonist ivuxolimab. The receptors derive from an adult with an advanced solid tumor such as melanoma, head and neck, liver or kidney cancer.

The V call is TRBV7-2, the J call TRBJ1-1; no clear D. The germline V gene has CDR1 SGHTA and CDR2 FQGNSA. Trimming removed 9 bases at V and 0 bases at J, with 11 bases between. The CDR3 is 13 residues long. CDR3 residues: CASAFGVNTEAFF. DNA for the CDR3: TGTGCCAGTGCGTTTGGGGTGAACACTGAAGCTTTCTTT. Combining the CDR3 with reference TRBV7-2 and TRBJ1-1 gives the whole variable domain GAGVSQSPSNKVTEKGKDVELRCDPISGHTALYWYRQSLGQGLEFLIYFQGNSAPDKSGLPSDRFSAERTGGSVSTLTIQRTQQEDSAVYLCASAFGVNTEAFFGQGTRLTVV.

The chain carries TRBV6-5 and TRBJ2-2, with a possible D match to TRBD1 (6 bases). The CDR3 runs 15 residues. Trimming stripped 8 bases from V and 4 bases from J, with 17 bases between. Per the germline V gene, CDR1 is MNHEY and CDR2 is SVGAGI. CDR3 amino acids: CASSLQGQPTGELFF. Here the CDR3 DNA reads TGTGCCAGCTCCCTCCAGGGGCAGCCCACCGGGGAGCTGTTTTTT.

This clone was seen just once. This chain joins TRBV5-1 and TRBJ1-2; 12 bases map to TRBD1. Germline trimming cut 7 bases from V and 6 bases from J; bases unmatched to any gene: 13. This CDR3 is built from 16 residues. From germline, CDR1 is SGHRS and CDR2 YFSETQ. Here the CDR3 reads CASGESGQGATNGYTF. CDR3 in DNA: TGCGCCAGCGGGGAATCGGGACAGGGGGCGACAAATGGCTACACCTTC.

This clone was counted a single time. CDR3 in amino acids: CASSITPRGNQPQHF. The CDR3, as DNA: TGTGCCAGTAGTATCACCCCCAGAGGCAATCAGCCCCAGCATTTT. J is TRBJ1-5 and V is TRBV19; no firm D call. Germline V gene lookup returns CDR1 LNHDA and CDR2 SQIVND (reference sequence). V was cut by 3 bases and J by 2 bases, with 11 bases left in between. The CDR3 consists of 15 residues.

The rearrangement joins TRBV5-1 to TRBJ1-1; no clear D. V was trimmed by 4 bases and J by 6 bases, leaving 13 bases between them. Germline values: CDR1 SGHRS, CDR2 YFSETQ. The CDR3 is 13 amino acids. The chain's CDR3 is CASSHEVLAEAFF. CDR3 DNA: TGCGCCAGCAGCCACGAGGTTTTGGCTGAAGCTTTCTTT.

The chain joins TRBV28 to TRBJ1-5; D perhaps matches TRBD1 (5 bases). The CDR3 spans 18 residues. Trimming shortened V by 4 bases and J by 5 bases, and 24 bases separated the two germline ends. Looked up from germline, CDR1 is MDHEN and CDR2 is SYDVKM. CDR3 sequence (DNA): TGTGCCAGCAGTTCCTTAAACTTGACAGCCGTTTCGTATCAGCCCCAGCATTTT. It codes for CASSSLNLTAVSYQPQHF.

The chain has TRBV4-3 and TRBJ2-1, with TRBD2 matching over 11 bases. V dropped 0 bases and J dropped 5; count of bases not matched to a gene: 3. Germline V gives CDR1 LGHNA, CDR2 YSLEER. The CDR3 is 16 residues long. The CDR3 here is CASSQDLGLADNEQFF. The CDR3 bases are TGCGCCAGCAGCCAAGATTTGGGACTAGCGGACAATGAGCAGTTCTTC.

The rearrangement uses TRBV19 and TRBJ2-3; D unclear. Germline values: CDR1 LNHDA, CDR2 SQIVND (reference sequence). The CDR3 totals 14 residues. The germline V and J ends were trimmed by 1 base and 2 bases, with 7 bases remaining between them. The DNA of the CDR3 is TGTGCCAGTAGTATAGCCCTTTACACAGATACGCAGTATTTT. Protein: CASSIALYTDTQYF.

This clone was detected only a few times. This chain joins TRBV30 and TRBJ1-5; D remains ambiguous. V was pared by 2 bases and J by 3 bases, with 5 bases between. Per the germline V gene, CDR1 is GTSNPN and CDR2 is SVGIG (reference sequence). The CDR3 runs to 12 residues. The CDR3 coding sequence is TGTGCCTGGAGTTCTCCCAATCAGCCCCAGCATTTT. This encodes CAWSSPNQPQHF.

This clone was seen more than once but under ten times. V usage is TRBV2 and J usage is TRBJ2-1, with TRBD1 matching over 10 bases. Trimming at V came to 5 bases and at J to 8 bases, leaving 6 bases not matched to a gene. The CDR3 is 14 amino acids. From germline, CDR1 is SNHLY and CDR2 FYNNEI. CDR3 region: CASSRTGGDDEQFF. The CDR3 region has the DNA TGTGCCAGCAGTAGGACAGGGGGAGACGATGAGCAGTTCTTC.

The genes are TRBV2 and TRBJ1-2, with D unclear. The CDR3 contains 14 residues. V lost 4 bases and J 0 bases, leaving 9 bases between the germline ends. Germline V gene sequence: CDR1 SNHLY, CDR2 FYNNEI. DNA for the CDR3: TGTGCCAGCAGTGTAGGCAGCCCTAACTATGGCTACACCTTC. As protein: CASSVGSPNYGYTF.

This clone was picked up a small number of times. The chain has TRBV6-5 and TRBJ1-3, with a tentative D call TRBD1 (5 bases). CDR3 length: 14 amino acids. The V and J ends lost 5 bases and 4 bases respectively, with 12 bases between them. Germline CDR1 is MNHEY and CDR2 is SVGAGI. CDR3 in DNA: TGTGCCAGCAGTGGCCCAGGGTTGGGAAACACCATATATTTT. Protein sequence: CASSGPGLGNTIYF.

V gene TRBV2 combines with J gene TRBJ1-1; D is undetermined. CDR1 and CDR2 from the germline V gene are SNHLY and FYNNEI. The CDR3 sequence is 12 residues long. V was pared by 7 bases and J by 5 bases, with 11 bases between. The CDR3 is CASTQSGTEAFF. The CDR3 DNA reads as TGTGCCAGCACCCAGTCGGGGACTGAAGCTTTCTTT.

V usage is TRBV7-2 and J usage is TRBJ2-1; D is perhaps TRBD2 (5 bases). Germline values: CDR1 SGHTA, CDR2 FQGNSA. The V gene lost 2 bases and the J gene lost 4 bases, with 15 bases spanning the gap. This CDR3 is built from 16 residues. The CDR3 loop reads CASSLFGAEDYNEQFF. CDR3 in DNA: TGTGCCAGCAGCTTATTCGGAGCGGAGGATTACAATGAGCAGTTCTTC.

There are a few counts of this clone. This rearrangement joins TRBV19 to TRBJ1-1, with D tentatively TRBD1 (6 bases). CDR3 size: 15 residues. Germline assignment: CDR1 LNHDA and CDR2 SQIVND (reference sequence). The ends were cut back, 6 bases at V and 0 bases at J, with 14 bases in the middle. The CDR3 spells CASRKSTGMNTEAFF. As DNA, the CDR3 is TGTGCCAGTAGGAAATCCACAGGGATGAACACTGAAGCTTTCTTT.

This chain joins TRBV6-1 and TRBJ2-3, with 10 bases matching TRBD1. The CDR3 has 14 residues. V lost 6 bases, J lost 5 bases, and 5 bases stayed unmatched. The germline gives CDR1 MNHNS, CDR2 SASEGT. The CDR3 loop reads CASSRDRGEDTQYF. The CDR3 DNA follows: TGTGCCAGCAGCCGGGACAGGGGTGAAGATACGCAGTATTTT.

This clone was found once. The chain carries TRBV30 and TRBJ2-3, with D tentatively TRBD2 (5 bases). CDR3 length equals 14 residues. Germline V lookup: CDR1 GTSNPN, CDR2 SVGIG (reference sequence). V gave up 5 bases and J gave up 6 bases, with 18 bases separating them. The CDR3 coding sequence is TGTGCCTGGTCCCCGAGCCTGGGAGCGGATACGCAGTATTTT. It codes for CAWSPSLGADTQYF.

This sequence joins TRBV30 and TRBJ2-5; D might be TRBD1 (5 bases). CDR1 GTSNPN and CDR2 SVGIG come from the germline V gene (reference sequence). The CDR3 spans 12 residues. The V end was cut by 6 bases, the J end by 5 bases, with 13 bases between. The DNA for the CDR3 is TGTGCCTGCCTCAGGGTGGGGGAGACCCAGTACTTC. Protein: CACLRVGETQYF. Supplemented by reference TRBV30 and TRBJ2-5, the full variable domain reads SQTIHQWPATLVQPVGSPLSLECTVEGTSNPNLYWYRQAAGRGLQLLFYSVGIGQISSEVPQNLSASRPQDRQFILSSKKLLLSDSGFYLCACLRVGETQYFGPGTRLLVL.

V usage is TRBV5-1 and J usage is TRBJ2-1; D might be TRBD2 (6 bases). V lost 8 bases and J lost 4, with 13 bases in between. The CDR3 has 13 residues. Germline CDR1 and CDR2: SGHRS and YFSETQ. The CDR3 loop reads CASAPTRYNEQFF. The CDR3 DNA reads as TGCGCCAGTGCCCCGACTAGGTACAATGAGCAGTTCTTC.

The chain combines TRBV7-9 with TRBJ1-1; D not certain. This CDR3 spans 14 amino acids. The V and J ends lost 3 bases and 1 base respectively, with 9 bases between them. CDR1 SEHNR and CDR2 FQNEAQ come from the germline V gene (reference sequence). The CDR3 sequence: CASSFSAGNTEAFF. As DNA, the CDR3 is TGTGCCAGCAGCTTCTCAGCAGGGAACACTGAAGCTTTCTTT. The full variable domain, with the rest looked up from reference TRBV7-9 and TRBJ1-1, is DTGVSQNPRHKITKRGQNVTFRCDPISEHNRLYWYRQTLGQGPEFLTYFQNEAQLEKSRLLSDRFSAERPKGSFSTLEIQRTEQGDSAMYLCASSFSAGNTEAFFGQGTRLTVV.